Each of the 9 T cell receptor beta chains below was sequenced from the same sample in a study of T-cell memory formation after mild COVID-19. In TCRdb, the 5' RACE reads were re-called with MiXCR into one record per CDR3 protein. The sample lists roughly 600,000 distinct CDR3 sequences, more than 15% occurring once. Material: PBMCs or a T cell subset sorted from them (not recorded which). The receptors derive from an adult woman who had mild COVID-19 (a few samples of this study predate the infection). Cell type and time point are not known.

This chain's CDR3 is CASSSQGVSEAFF. CDR3 in DNA: TGTGCCAGTAGTTCCCAGGGGGTTTCTGAAGCTTTCTTT. The rearrangement joins TRBV19 to TRBJ1-1; 7 nucleotides match TRBD1. CDR1 is LNHDA, CDR2 SQIVND, per germline (reference sequence). Trimming removed 5 bases from V and 6 bases from J; junction bases left unmatched: 6. The CDR3 extends over 13 amino acids.

V usage is TRBV6-5 and J usage is TRBJ1-1, with D perhaps TRBD1 (6 bases). Looked up from germline, CDR1 is MNHEY and CDR2 is SVGAGI. The CDR3 is 15 amino acids. V lost 5 bases, J lost 0 bases, and 13 bases lay in between. CDR3 residues: CASSKGGQMNTEAFF. The DNA of the CDR3 is TGTGCCAGCAGTAAAGGCGGACAGATGAACACTGAAGCTTTCTTT.

This clonotype was seen only a few times. The chain is built from TRBV5-1 and TRBJ1-4; no clear D. The germline V gene has CDR1 SGHRS and CDR2 YFSETQ. Trimming pared 4 bases from V and 6 bases from J, leaving 19 bases between. The CDR3 consists of 16 residues. DNA for the CDR3: TGCGCCAGCAGCCAGTTGGTACCCGGGGTAGATGAAAAACTGTTTTTT. It codes for CASSQLVPGVDEKLFF.

This clonotype has a handful of counts. CDR3: CATSDRTGDEQYF. The CDR3 DNA follows: TGTGCCACCAGTGACCGGACAGGGGACGAGCAGTACTTC. The rearrangement uses TRBV24-1 and TRBJ2-7, with TRBD1 matching 9 bases. From germline, CDR1 is KGHDR and CDR2 SFDVKD. V shed 4 bases and J 5 bases; nucleotides not matched to a gene: 2. This CDR3 has 13 amino acids.

V and J are TRBV20-1 and TRBJ2-7; TRBD2 is a possible D gene (7 bases). CDR1 is DFQATT and CDR2 is SNEGSKA in the germline V gene (reference sequence). This CDR3 region has 16 residues. Trimming took 3 bases from V and 5 from J, leaving 23 bases between them. CDR3 residues: CSASHLRGADPDEQYF. CDR3 bases: TGCAGTGCTAGCCACCTACGGGGGGCAGATCCGGACGAGCAGTACTTC.

The table lists this clonotype with many counts. V gene TRBV5-1 combines with J gene TRBJ2-3, with 13 bases matching TRBD2. The CDR3 contains 15 residues. Losses at the gene ends were 4 bases for V and 6 bases for J; bases not matched to a gene: 5. CDR1 is SGHRS, CDR2 YFSETQ, per germline. CDR3 bases: TGCGCCAGCAGCAGGACTAGCGGGAGAGCGGATACGCAGTATTTT. The encoded protein is CASSRTSGRADTQYF.

V gene TRBV11-2 combines with J gene TRBJ2-7; 11 bases line up with TRBD1. V gave up 8 bases and J gave up 12 bases; unmatched junction bases: 9. Germline V gene sequence: CDR1 SGHAT, CDR2 FQNNGV. This CDR3 comprises 12 residues. The DNA of the CDR3 is TGTGCCAGCGGATGGACAGGGGGCGGAAGGTACTTC. This gives the protein CASGWTGGGRYF.

The J gene is TRBJ1-2, the V gene TRBV6-5, with D possibly being TRBD1 (6 bases). V was clipped by 2 bases and J by 5 bases, with 21 bases between them. Germline CDR1 MNHEY, CDR2 SVGAGI. This CDR3 comprises 17 residues. This CDR3 reads CASSYARDKGARYGYTF. The CDR3 bases are TGTGCCAGCAGTTACGCCCGGGACAAAGGGGCGAGATATGGCTACACCTTC.

V is TRBV4-2 and J is TRBJ1-1; D is ambiguous. Germline V gene sequence: CDR1 LGHNA, CDR2 YNFKEQ. With 0 bases removed from V and 3 bases from J, the gap between germline ends came to 8 bases. The CDR3 runs 14 residues. The CDR3 coding sequence is TGTGCCAGCAGCCAAGAAGGGAGCTACACTGAAGCTTTCTTT. It is translated as CASSQEGSYTEAFF.